Presented here are 12 T cell receptor beta chains from one specimen sequenced in a study of cytomegalovirus exposure and HLA in healthy donors. PCR primers comprised 60 Vbeta and 13 Jbeta primers. The data were produced by immunoSEQ multiplex PCR, yet TCRdb's version contains in-frame clones alone and is incomplete. The sample contains under 150,000 clones, approximately 80% of which appear only once. Sequencing used PBMCs. The receptors here all came from a woman under 40 in good health and CMV-seronegative.

The chain links TRBV29-1 to TRBJ2-4; D gene uncertain. The CDR3 is 15 amino acids. V lost 1 base, J lost 8 bases, and 18 bases lay in between. From germline, CDR1 is SQVTM and CDR2 ANQGSEA. As DNA, the CDR3 is TGCAGCGTTGAAGTCCCCCGAAAAACCGGAGACATTCAGTACTTC. It is translated as CSVEVPRKTGDIQYF.

The chain has TRBV5-1 and TRBJ2-1, with TRBD1 identical over 10 bases. CDR1 is SGHRS and CDR2 is YFSETQ in the germline V gene. J gave up 8 bases and V 3 bases, and 2 bases lay outside the gene matches. This CDR3 has 13 residues. The CDR3 DNA sequence: TGCGCCAGCAGCTGGACAGGGGGGGATGAGCAGTTCTTC. Residues: CASSWTGGDEQFF. The full variable domain, in which reference TRBV5-1 and TRBJ2-1 provide the parts outside the CDR3, is KAGVTQTPRYLIKTRGQQVTLSCSPISGHRSVSWYQQTPGQGLQFLFEYFSETQRNKGNFPGRFSGRQFSNSRSEMNVSTLELGDSALYLCASSWTGGDEQFFGPGTRLTVL.

The V and J genes are TRBV13 and TRBJ2-1; D possibly corresponds to TRBD1 (6 bases). Trimming removed 6 bases at V and 6 bases at J, with 15 bases between. Per germline, CDR1 PRHDT and CDR2 FYEKMQ (reference sequence). This CDR3 is built from 14 residues. DNA for the CDR3: TGTGCCAGCAGTCTCAGGACAGCCATCAATGAGCAGTTCTTC. This translates into CASSLRTAINEQFF.

This rearrangement joins TRBV6-1 to TRBJ2-2; tentative D call: TRBD2 (5 bases). Germline V lookup: CDR1 MNHNS, CDR2 SASEGT. This CDR3 spans 16 amino acids. Trimming removed 2 bases at V and 0 bases at J, with 10 bases between. CDR3 sequence: CASSEREGSNTGELFF. CDR3 coding DNA: TGTGCCAGCAGTGAACGGGAAGGCTCGAACACCGGGGAGCTGTTTTTT.

The V gene is TRBV2, the J gene TRBJ2-2; tentative D call: TRBD2 (5 bases). The V end lost 8 bases, the J end lost 6 bases, and 13 bases lay between the germline ends. The CDR3 loop spans 13 amino acids. Germline CDR1 reads SNHLY; CDR2 reads FYNNEI. CDR3 loop: CASENSGAGELFF. CDR3 DNA: TGTGCCAGCGAGAACAGCGGAGCCGGGGAGCTGTTTTTT.

The rearrangement joins TRBV10-2 to TRBJ2-1; TRBD2 matches at 7 bases. V shed 0 bases and J 3 bases; nucleotides not matched to a gene: 8. This CDR3 has 17 residues. Germline CDR1 reads WSHSY; CDR2 reads SAAADI. This CDR3 is CASSESGGRAIYNEQFF. The CDR3 DNA reads as TGCGCCAGCAGTGAGTCTGGAGGGAGGGCTATCTACAATGAGCAGTTCTTC.

The chain carries TRBV5-1 and TRBJ1-2, with 8 nucleotides matching TRBD1. Trimming took 4 bases from V and 3 from J; bases not matched to a gene: 2. Germline values: CDR1 SGHRS, CDR2 YFSETQ. This CDR3 is 13 amino acids long. CDR3 DNA sequence: TGCGCCAGCAGCACGGACAGGGACTATGGCTACACCTTC. Its protein product is CASSTDRDYGYTF.

The V and J genes are TRBV30 and TRBJ2-2; D might be TRBD1 (6 bases). This CDR3 spans 12 amino acids. Germline CDR1 is GTSNPN and CDR2 is SVGIG (reference sequence). V was trimmed by 8 bases and J by 3 bases, leaving 10 bases between them. CDR3 DNA sequence: TGTGCCAGAGGGGGTTACACCGGGGAGCTGTTTTTT. It specifies CARGGYTGELFF.

This clone was seen only once. The chain couples TRBV2 to TRBJ1-2; TRBD1 aligns across 7 bases. Per germline, CDR1 SNHLY and CDR2 FYNNEI. The CDR3 has 15 residues. Trimming removed 6 bases from V and 7 bases from J; junction bases left unmatched: 14. CDR3 in amino acids: CASRTGTTRDGGYTF. The CDR3 DNA sequence: TGTGCCAGCAGGACAGGGACGACGCGTGACGGTGGCTACACCTTC.

The chain links TRBV19 to TRBJ2-2, with TRBD1 matching 8 bases. Germline values: CDR1 LNHDA, CDR2 SQIVND (reference sequence). V lost 5 bases, J lost 4 bases, and 0 bases stayed unmatched. CDR3 length: 13 amino acids. CDR3 in amino acids: CASSGQGTGELFF. The DNA for the CDR3 is TGTGCCAGTAGTGGACAGGGCACCGGGGAGCTGTTTTTT.

The chain recombines TRBV28 with TRBJ2-7; 8 bases are shared with TRBD1. This CDR3 spans 14 amino acids. Germline V gene lookup returns CDR1 MDHEN and CDR2 SYDVKM. V lost 4 bases and J lost 6; bases outside the gene matches: 8. The CDR3 protein is CASSSTQGDGEQYF. In nucleotides, the CDR3 is TGTGCCAGCAGTTCGACACAGGGGGACGGCGAGCAGTACTTC.

This chain uses TRBV6-5 with TRBJ1-4; tentative D call: TRBD1 (5 bases). V lost 7 bases to trimming and J lost 3 bases, with 15 bases between them. The CDR3 contains 15 residues. Germline CDR1 reads MNHEY; CDR2 reads SVGAGI. The CDR3 sequence: CASTLAQGANEKLFF. The DNA of the CDR3 is TGTGCCAGCACTTTGGCTCAGGGTGCTAATGAAAAACTGTTTTTT.